A selection of T cell receptor beta chains follows, all from one sample in a study of T cell repertoires in cytomegalovirus infection. Using its own MiXCR run on the reads, TCRdb lists one record per CDR3 protein. The data hold tens of thousands of distinct CDR3 sequences, with more than 20% observed a single time. No cognate antigen is known for these TCRs. Sequencing was performed on CD8+ T cells from cultured PBMCs, taken from culture after CMV antigen stimulation. The receptor source for this set is a human donor in good health (CMV status not recorded). Some clones in this sample may be carry-over from other donors' samples. The conserved cysteine and the conserved F or W are not part of the CDR3 here. Only some rows state a clone size, as once, few, many or a class for expanded clones.

few | TRBJ1-2 | TRBV7-8 | ASSFAEGDGYT
NA | TRBJ2-1 | TRBV2 | ASSERLRDNEQF
many | TRBJ1-1 | TRBV7-9 | ASSPNQGMNTEAF
NA | TRBJ1-1 | TRBV7-9 | ASSSREAPANTEAF
many | TRBJ2-7 | TRBV4-1 | ASSQDLTADSYEQY
NA | TRBJ1-2 | TRBV24-1 | ATSDLAGKGYT
many | TRBJ1-1 | TRBV10-3 | AISGDWGTEAF
NA | TRBJ2-1 | TRBV6-6 | ASSQAGGRGDEQF
many | TRBJ1-4 | TRBV7-8 | ASSRTAINEKLF
few | TRBJ1-4 | TRBV5-6 | ASSSDEKLF
many | TRBJ2-1 | TRBV11-2 | ASSFPLEGGGDEQF
NA | TRBJ1-2 | TRBV12-3/TRBV12-4 | ATQGSDRFYGYT
few | TRBJ2-1 | TRBV11-2 | ASSLGGPNNEQF
many | TRBJ1-1 | TRBV7-2 | ASSFGGAGNTEAF
few | TRBJ2-1 | TRBV7-9 | ASSEGTRANEQF
few | TRBJ1-1 | TRBV10-2 | ASSDREGDTEAF
many | TRBJ1-1 | TRBV11-2 | ASSPLPGHAGNTEAF
many | TRBJ1-6 | TRBV4-3 | ASSQDRQQGASLFNSPLH
NA | TRBJ2-3 | TRBV7-6 | ASSSGVAYTDTQY
few | TRBJ2-1 | TRBV7-9 | ASSHRVYYNEQF
NA | TRBJ2-1 | TRBV27 | ASSLRTGGNEQF
many | TRBJ2-1 | TRBV7-2 | ASRGVPGNEQF
NA | TRBJ2-2 | TRBV7-9 | ASSLGLAGPTGELF
many | TRBJ2-7 | TRBV6-1 | ASSEGGSGHEQY
NA | TRBJ1-2 | TRBV19 | ASKWDRGLEAGYT
NA | TRBJ2-3 | TRBV27 | ASSLYSTSSTDTQY
NA | TRBJ1-1 | TRBV27 | ASSLGPTNTEAF
many | TRBJ1-1 | TRBV4-2 | ASSQDPQANTEAF
NA | TRBJ1-1 | TRBV7-3 | ASSLSSFVNTEAF
many | TRBJ1-1 | TRBV19 | ASKGETGKDPVNTEAF
few | TRBJ2-5 | TRBV11-2 | ASSLGLAGASVETQY
few | TRBJ1-1 | TRBV12-3/TRBV12-4 | ASSWAAEAF
NA | TRBJ1-2 | TRBV30 | AWSPGLALYGYT
many | TRBJ2-7 | TRBV7-6 | ASSLGPGYEQY
few | TRBJ2-1 | TRBV5-5 | ASSFWANNEQF
NA | TRBJ2-5 | TRBV29-1 | SVEEGTETQY
many | TRBJ1-1 | TRBV11-2 | ASSAPLGGNTEAF